These T cell receptor beta chains were read from a single sample in a study of cytomegalovirus exposure and HLA in healthy donors. TCRdb keeps only in-frame clones here, not all; method: immunoSEQ multiplex PCR. This repertoire includes about 170,000 clones. The specimen sequenced was PBMCs. These receptors all stem from a woman under 30 in good health and CMV-seropositive. The CDR3 runs from the conserved cysteine through the conserved F or W.

j_call v_call cdr3_aa
TRBJ1-1 TRBV7-8 CASSLLAGHRSTEAFF
TRBJ1-2 TRBV7-2 CASSAGTGGDLLGYTF
TRBJ1-4 TRBV4-3 CASSQEQYPATNEKLFF
TRBJ2-5 TRBV30 CAWSVSGEGTQYF
TRBJ1-2 TRBV15 CATSREEAGYGYTF
TRBJ2-3 TRBV4-3 CASSQGLARGDTQYF
TRBJ1-5 TRBV6-1 CASSEQPGYSNQPQHF
TRBJ2-1 TRBV10-3 CAITSSSGRGNEQFF
TRBJ1-2 TRBV2 CASTRGGTGDGYTF
TRBJ2-3 TRBV30 CAWSVRGLAYTQYF
TRBJ2-1 TRBV2 CASSKSGGSYNEQFF
TRBJ2-1 TRBV7-3 CASSWGGPVNEQFF
TRBJ2-5 TRBV2 CASMGRSTQETQYF
TRBJ2-1 TRBV7-2 CASSRSLAGESNNEQFF
. TRBV6-1 CAVRYPGRVIEQYF